The source of this T cell receptor beta chain is a study of cytomegalovirus exposure and HLA in healthy donors. Repertoires were generated with immunoSEQ multiplex PCR, while TCRdb's copy carries only in-frame clones and drops some. This sample carries some 76,000 clones, approximately 94% of them seen once, and the ten largest clones take over 0.8%. J was trimmed by 8 bases and V by 7 bases; bases with no gene match: 7. The CDR3 is made up of 14 amino acids. Germline V gives CDR1 LNHDA, CDR2 SQIVND (reference sequence). The specimen was PBMCs. The sequence came from a woman under 30 in good health and CMV-seronegative. V usage is TRBV19 and J usage is TRBJ1-4; TRBD1 aligns across 10 bases. CDR3 nucleotides: TGTGCCAGTATTGCCGGGACAGGGGACGAAAAACTGTTTTTT. Protein product: CASIAGTGDEKLFF.